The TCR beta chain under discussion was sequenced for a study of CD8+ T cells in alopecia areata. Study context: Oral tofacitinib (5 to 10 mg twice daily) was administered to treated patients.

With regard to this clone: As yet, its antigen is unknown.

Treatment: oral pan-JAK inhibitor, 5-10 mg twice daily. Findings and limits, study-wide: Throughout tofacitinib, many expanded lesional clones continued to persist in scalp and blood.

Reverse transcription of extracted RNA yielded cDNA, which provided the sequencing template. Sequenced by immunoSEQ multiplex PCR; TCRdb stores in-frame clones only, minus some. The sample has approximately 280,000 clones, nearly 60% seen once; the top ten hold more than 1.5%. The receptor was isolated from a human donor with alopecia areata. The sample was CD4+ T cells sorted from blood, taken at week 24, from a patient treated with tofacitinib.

CDR3 region: CASSLRRNQPQHF. CDR3 DNA: TGTGCCAGCAGCTTGCGCCGGAATCAGCCCCAGCATTTT. V gene TRBV5-6 combines with J gene TRBJ1-5; no clear D gene. The ends were cut back, 1 base at V and 4 bases at J, with 6 bases in the middle. This CDR3 contains 13 residues. CDR1 is SGHDT and CDR2 is YYEEEE in the germline V gene.